This T cell receptor beta chain was sequenced for a study of blood T cell repertoires in COVID-19. For the study at large: The United States, Italy and Spain were the sources of the acute and convalescent COVID-19 samples.

In the original analysis: Researchers report that nucleated cell counts were estimated from reference gene primer amplification. TCRdb's copy holds only in-frame clones and misses some; the assay was immunoSEQ multiplex PCR. V and J calls and clone size come straight from that table; D and trimming were deduced from the DNA. The sample yields around 280,000 clones, about 86% seen once. The CDR3 length is 16 residues. Germline CDR1 is LNHDA and CDR2 is SQIVND (reference sequence). V dropped 3 bases and J dropped 3; count of bases not matched to a gene: 11. The sequencing input was peripheral blood. This sequence joins TRBV19 and TRBJ2-7, with 7 bases identical to TRBD1. This clonotype originated in a woman in her twenties or thirties who had recovered from COVID-19. CDR3 in DNA: TGTGCCAGTAGTATGTCTGGAAAAGGGGGCATCTACGAGCAGTACTTC. The encoded protein is CASSMSGKGGIYEQYF.